This record looks at one T cell receptor beta chain sequence and its context. The antigen is unknown. There are 18 residues in the CDR3. The germline CDR1 and CDR2 sequences are SGHVS and FQNEAQ. The J segment lost 0 bases and the V segment lost 4 bases, leaving 10 bases of the junction unmatched. This specimen belongs to a study of cytomegalovirus exposure and HLA in healthy donors. The study, taken as a whole, reports: The study listed 150 to 200 cytomegalovirus-associated TCR beta chains. CMV antigen specificity of a few CMV-associated chains was confirmed in vitro.

Clones were sequenced by immunoSEQ multiplex PCR, and TCRdb holds only the in-frame ones, with some missing. The table has about 220,000 clones, about 91% seen once. The sequence was obtained from a woman aged 18-30 years in good health and CMV-seronegative. The sample consisted of PBMCs. This sequence joins TRBV7-8 and TRBJ1-5, with 9 positions matching TRBD1. Written as DNA, the CDR3 is TGTGCCAGCAGCTCCCAAACTGGGACAGGGTATAGCAATCAGCCCCAGCATTTT. This sequence encodes CASSSQTGTGYSNQPQHF.